The clone carrying this T cell receptor (beta chain) was seen at least ten times. V was pared by 0 bases and J by 2 bases, with 1 base of the junction left unmatched. The CDR3 spans 15 residues. Germline CDR1 and CDR2: LGHNA and YNFKEQ. Preparation of the TCRbeta library involved a method that used unique molecular identifiers. Each CDR3 protein gets one entry after TCRdb re-called the PCR reads with MiXCR. The sample consists of about 50,000 distinct CDR3 sequences, roughly 5% of them appearing once. This entry comes from a study of T-cell reconstitution after alpha-beta-depleted transplantation in children.

The chain employs TRBV4-2 and TRBJ2-1; 7 nucleotides line up with TRBD2. The sequenced sample was PBMCs, mostly from graft donor cells, obtained 60 days after TCRalphabeta/CD19-depleted stem cell transplant. The TCR originated in a female patient between 2 and 10 years old who had a stem cell transplant for aplastic anemia, so the T cells may come from the graft donor. The CDR3 region has the DNA TGTGCCAGCAGCCAAGAGGGGACTACCTACAATGAGCAGTTCTTC. Translating it yields CASSQEGTTYNEQFF.